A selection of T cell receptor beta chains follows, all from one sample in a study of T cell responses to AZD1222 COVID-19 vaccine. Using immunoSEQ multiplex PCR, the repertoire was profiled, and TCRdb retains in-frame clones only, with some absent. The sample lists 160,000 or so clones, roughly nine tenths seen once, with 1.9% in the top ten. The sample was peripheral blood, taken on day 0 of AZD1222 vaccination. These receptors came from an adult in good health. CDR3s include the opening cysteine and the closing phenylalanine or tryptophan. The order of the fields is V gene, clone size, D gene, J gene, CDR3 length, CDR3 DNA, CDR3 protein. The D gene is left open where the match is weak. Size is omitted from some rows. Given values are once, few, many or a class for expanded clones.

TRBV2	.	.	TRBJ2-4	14	TGTGCCAGTGAGGGGATCTTGGACAAAAACATTCAGTACTTC	CASEGILDKNIQYF
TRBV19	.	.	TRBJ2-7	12	TGTGCCAGTAGTATGTCTGTTGACGAGCAGTACTTC	CASSMSVDEQYF
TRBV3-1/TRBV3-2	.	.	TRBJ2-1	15	TGTGCCAGCAGCCAAGGTACAGAAGGCTACAATGAGCAGTTCTTC	CASSQGTEGYNEQFF
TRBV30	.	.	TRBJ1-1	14	TGTGCCTGGAGTACTTCAGAACCGGGGGCCGAAGCTTTCTTT	CAWSTSEPGAEAFF
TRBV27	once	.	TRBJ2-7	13	TGTGCCACCAGACGGTCTTCCTCCTACGAGCAGTACTTC	CATRRSSSYEQYF
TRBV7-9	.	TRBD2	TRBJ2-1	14	TGTGCCAGCAGCTTAGTAGCGGGGGGCGGTGAGCAGTTCTTC	CASSLVAGGGEQFF
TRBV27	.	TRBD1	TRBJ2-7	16	TGTGCCAGCAGGGAGACAGGGGGCGGGAGACCCTACGAGCAGTACTTC	CASRETGGGRPYEQYF
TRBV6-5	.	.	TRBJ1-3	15	TGTGCCAGCAGGAGGAGTTTCCTCTCTGGAAACACCATATATTTT	CASRRSFLSGNTIYF
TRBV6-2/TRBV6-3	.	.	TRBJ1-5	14	TGTGCCAGCAGTACCGCCGGTAGCAATCAGCCCCAGCATTTT	CASSTAGSNQPQHF
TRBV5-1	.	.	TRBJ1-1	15	TGCGCCAGCAGCTTGGGACCAGGGATAGAAACTGAAGCTTTCTTT	CASSLGPGIETEAFF
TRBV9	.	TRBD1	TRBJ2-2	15	TGTGCCAGCAGCGTAGCTGGACAGGGAAACGGGGAGCTGTTTTTT	CASSVAGQGNGELFF
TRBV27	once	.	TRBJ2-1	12	TGTGCCAGCAGCCAAGGACTCTATGAGCAGTTCTTC	CASSQGLYEQFF